The rows below give T cell receptor beta chains drawn from one sample of a study of Ad26.COV2.S vaccination and SARS-CoV-2 variants. Measured with immunoSEQ multiplex PCR; TCRdb has only the in-frame clones, and not every one. The sample includes hundreds of thousands of clones, approximately 90% of them seen just once. This specimen was peripheral blood, taken in a trial of Ad26.COV2.S vaccine versus placebo. Receptor source: a person between 18 and 65 years old who received the Ad26.COV2.S COVID-19 vaccine or a placebo. Each CDR3 is given with its conserved first and last residue.

J,V,CDR3
TRBJ1-1,TRBV7-9,CASSLLGQGNTEAFF
TRBJ1-1,TRBV28,CASSLSQGAAEAFF
TRBJ1-4,TRBV6-5,CASSYSGSFNEKLFF
TRBJ2-6,TRBV12-5,CASGLVRMYSGANVLTF
TRBJ2-6,TRBV5-1,CASNPQGTNVLTF
TRBJ2-1,TRBV27,CASSFVGGGNNEQFF
TRBJ1-1,TRBV6-5,CASRTTGVNTEAFF
TRBJ1-6,TRBV7-9,CASSSSTGPLHF
TRBJ1-3,TRBV29-1,CSVGDFASGNTIYF
TRBJ1-1,TRBV5-1,CASSLGGTENTEAFF
TRBJ1-2,TRBV2,CASSVIGQGRNYGYTF
TRBJ2-6,TRBV7-8,CASSLEGGVGANVLTF
TRBJ2-7,TRBV25-1,CASSAGGGYEQYF
TRBJ2-7,TRBV18,CASSPRARIGEQYF
TRBJ1-1,TRBV12-5,CASGSTGKDTEAFF
TRBJ2-1,TRBV3-1/TRBV3-2,CASSQIRHEQFF
TRBJ2-1,TRBV3-1/TRBV3-2,CASSRFREVDNEQFF
TRBJ1-5,TRBV7-8,CASSFAGGGRYSNQPQHF
TRBJ2-2,TRBV4-1,CASSRTSGRSYTGELFF
TRBJ1-2,TRBV4-3,CASSQVNRGTYGYTF
TRBJ2-3,TRBV3-1/TRBV3-2,CASSQTQRLAGTDTQYF
TRBJ1-1,TRBV6-6,CASSRPGQGLNTEAFF
TRBJ2-5,TRBV2,CASRRDQGRTETQYF
TRBJ1-1,TRBV6-6,CASRPDLQNTEAFF
TRBJ2-5,TRBV9,CASSVAPPGQGLETQYF
TRBJ2-7,TRBV27,CASSRAIGYEQYF
TRBJ1-2,TRBV12-3/TRBV12-4,CASRRDSNYGYTF
TRBJ2-3,TRBV3-1/TRBV3-2,CASSPWGGTQYF
TRBJ1-1,TRBV27,CASSRGGTEAFF
TRBJ2-3,TRBV13,CASSFGAGGHPDTQYF
TRBJ2-7,TRBV5-1,CASSPGLALGEQYF
TRBJ2-1,TRBV4-1,CASSRVGTSGSMAAQFF
TRBJ1-6,TRBV3-1/TRBV3-2,CASSPGPYNSPLHF
TRBJ1-5,TRBV2,CASSDPQGPQPQHF
TRBJ2-1,TRBV28,CASSSLAGSYNEQFF
TRBJ1-6,TRBV5-1,CASSAIGLANSPLHF
TRBJ1-5,TRBV18,CASSSGQIYQPQHF
TRBJ2-6,TRBV4-3,CASSQEVFSGANVLTF
TRBJ2-5,TRBV13,CASSFSTGTGRETQYF
TRBJ2-3,TRBV5-1,CASSLDRGLEGDTQYF
TRBJ1-3,TRBV3-1/TRBV3-2,CASRPTDRAGNTIYF
TRBJ2-5,TRBV11-1,CASSMGSLETQYF
TRBJ2-1,TRBV5-1,CASSFPGQGGRDEQFF
TRBJ2-7,TRBV5-1,CASSFKAGGLNEQYF